The rows below give T cell receptor beta chains drawn from one sample of a study of control samples from healthy donors and cancer patients. Assay: immunoSEQ multiplex PCR; the TCRdb copy retains only in-frame clones and omits some. The sample has some 140,000 clones; 94% are singletons. Sequenced material: blood. The receptors derive from a man aged 35 to 55 in good health. The CDR3 runs from the conserved cysteine through the conserved F or W. Each record gives: D gene, J gene, V gene, clone size, CDR3 length, CDR3 protein, CDR3 DNA. D genes are given only for firm matches. Some rows mark clone size as missing; the rest say once, few, many or name a class of expanded clone.

>.|TRBJ1-1|TRBV19|.|13
CASIRGPSTEAFF
TGTGCCAGTATACGGGGGCCGAGCACTGAAGCTTTCTTT
>TRBD1|TRBJ1-1|TRBV7-3|few|15
CASSLDGRGPTEAFF
TGTGCCAGCAGCTTGGATGGCAGGGGGCCGACTGAAGCTTTCTTT
>.|TRBJ1-2|TRBV7-8|.|13
CASSLGGVKGYTF
TGTGCCAGCAGCTTAGGGGGGGTTAAGGGCTACACCTTC
>TRBD2|TRBJ2-1|TRBV11-2|once|18
CASSQDGRRLAGGVEQFF
TGTGCCAGCAGCCAGGACGGCAGGCGACTAGCGGGGGGGGTTGAGCAGTTCTTC
>.|TRBJ1-2|TRBV3-1/TRBV3-2|.|12
CASSQDNYGYTF
TGTGCCAGCAGCCAAGATAACTATGGCTACACCTTC
>.|TRBJ1-1|TRBV6-5|once|16
CASSYSMLRQNTEAFF
TGTGCCAGCAGTTACTCGATGTTGCGACAGAACACTGAAGCTTTCTTT
>.|TRBJ1-2|TRBV20-1|.|11
CSAEDGYGYTF
TGCAGTGCCGAGGACGGTTATGGCTACACCTTC
>TRBD1|TRBJ2-2|TRBV18|.|17
CASSRSVGQENTGELFF
TGTGCCAGCTCTCGCTCCGTGGGACAGGAAAACACCGGGGAGCTGTTTTTT
>TRBD1|TRBJ1-5|TRBV5-5|.|14
CASSPGQINQPQHF
TGTGCCAGCAGCCCGGGACAGATCAATCAGCCCCAGCATTTT
>.|TRBJ1-3|TRBV21-1|.|17
CASSKDDDRETGNTIYF
TGTGCCAGCAGCAAAGACGACGACAGGGAGACAGGAAACACCATATATTTT
>.|TRBJ2-7|TRBV5-1|.|14
CASSLEGSSYEQYF
TGCGCCAGCAGCTTGGAGGGCAGTTCCTACGAGCAGTACTTC
>.|TRBJ2-2|TRBV19|once|14
CASSIGTNTGELFF
TGTGCCAGTAGTATCGGGACCAACACCGGGGAGCTGTTTTTT
>TRBD1|TRBJ2-5|TRBV9|once|14
CASSSPGTGETQYF
TGTGCCAGCAGCTCTCCCGGGACAGGAGAGACCCAGTACTTC
>TRBD1|TRBJ1-1|TRBV9|.|14
CASSAQGAGAEAFF
TGTGCCAGCAGCGCACAGGGGGCTGGGGCTGAAGCTTTCTTT
>TRBD1|TRBJ2-3|TRBV9|.|15
CASSPGQTLTDTQYF
TGTGCCAGCAGCCCGGGACAGACCCTAACAGATACGCAGTATTTT
>TRBD1|TRBJ1-2|TRBV10-3|.|17
CAISDSPTGVGNYGYTF
TGTGCCATCAGTGACTCCCCGACAGGGGTGGGTAACTATGGCTACACCTTC
>.|TRBJ1-2|TRBV6-1|few|14
CASSDGPLARGYTF
TGTGCCAGCAGTGACGGACCCCTCGCCCGTGGCTACACCTTC
>.|TRBJ1-1|TRBV24-1|.|14
CATSDSRQAAEAFF
TGTGCCACCAGTGATTCTCGACAGGCTGCTGAAGCTTTCTTT
>TRBD2|TRBJ2-7|TRBV30|.|13
CAWSISSGYEQYF
TGTGCCTGGAGTATAAGTAGCGGGTACGAGCAGTACTTC
>TRBD1|TRBJ1-1|TRBV4-3|.|15
CASSQDRSQGEETFF
TGCGCCAGCAGCCAAGATCGAAGCCAGGGGGAAGAGACTTTCTTT
>TRBD2|TRBJ2-1|TRBV4-1|.|18
CASSQDGLAGASYNEQFF
TGCGCCAGCAGCCAAGATGGTCTAGCGGGGGCTTCCTACAATGAGCAGTTCTTC
>.|TRBJ1-1|TRBV5-1|once|17
CASSLGGSRPGNTEAFF
TGCGCCAGCAGCTTGGGTGGCAGCCGGCCCGGGAACACTGAAGCTTTCTTT
>TRBD2|TRBJ2-1|TRBV28|.|14
CASKQGGTYNEQFF
TGTGCCAGCAAGCAGGGAGGGACCTACAATGAGCAGTTCTTC
>.|TRBJ2-1|TRBV13|.|17
CASSINPTLGGYNEQFF
TGTGCCAGCAGCATCAACCCGACTCTGGGTGGCTACAATGAGCAGTTCTTC
>.|TRBJ1-4|TRBV7-8|.|18
CASSHLTSRGTAGEKLFF
TGTGCCAGCAGCCACCTCACCAGCCGGGGCACAGCGGGTGAAAAACTGTTTTTT
>.|TRBJ2-7|TRBV5-1|once|15
CASSGVVSGVYEQYF
TGCGCCAGCAGCGGGGTGGTTAGCGGTGTCTACGAGCAGTACTTC
>.|TRBJ2-3|TRBV2|.|16
CASSYRDALRTDTQYF
TGTGCCAGCAGCTACCGGGACGCCCTCAGAACAGATACGCAGTATTTT
>.|TRBJ2-3|TRBV4-1|.|16
CASSQEMGLGTDTQYF
TGCGCCAGCAGCCAAGAGATGGGGTTGGGCACAGATACGCAGTATTTT
>.|TRBJ2-5|TRBV3-1/TRBV3-2|.|16
CASSQDLAAGGETQYF
TGTGCCAGCAGCCAAGATTTGGCGGCGGGTGGGGAGACCCAGTACTTC
>.|TRBJ1-2|TRBV19|.|12
CASSPGLFGYTF
TGTGCCAGTAGTCCGGGACTATTTGGCTACACCTTC
>.|TRBJ2-2|TRBV7-9|.|14
CASSFHPNTGELFF
TGTGCCAGCAGCTTTCATCCGAACACCGGGGAGCTGTTTTTT
>TRBD1|TRBJ2-1|TRBV5-5|.|15
CASSLVQGAGGLWFF
TGTGCCAGCAGCTTGGTACAGGGGGCCGGGGGCCTCTGGTTCTTC
>TRBD1|TRBJ1-5|TRBV28|.|16
CASRPLRGGFNQPQHF
TGTGCCAGCAGACCCCTCAGAGGGGGCTTCAATCAGCCCCAGCATTTT
>TRBD2|TRBJ2-7|TRBV13|.|18
CARSGGGQHGLPSYEQYF
TGTGCCCGCAGCGGGGGGGGACAGCACGGACTCCCCTCCTACGAGCAGTACTTC
>.|TRBJ1-2|TRBV30|once|12
CAWSEGNYGYTF
TGTGCCTGGAGTGAAGGAAACTATGGCTACACCTTC
>.|TRBJ2-6|TRBV28|once|15
CASSLLGSGANVLTF
TGTGCCAGCAGTTTACTTGGGAGTGGGGCCAACGTCCTGACTTTC
>.|TRBJ1-1|TRBV5-1|.|15
CASSLSGYLNTEAFF
TGCGCCAGCAGCTTGTCAGGATACCTGAACACTGAAGCTTTCTTT
>.|TRBJ1-2|TRBV7-9|.|16
CASSPLPSEEGYGYTF
TGTGCCAGCAGCCCCCTCCCATCCGAAGAGGGGTATGGCTACACCTTC
>.|TRBJ2-7|TRBV27|.|15
CASSLTAAGIYEQYF
TGTGCCAGCAGTTTAACCGCCGCCGGGATCTACGAGCAGTACTTC
>TRBD1|TRBJ1-6|TRBV2|.|15
CASRVGQGVNSPLHF
TGTGCCAGCAGAGTTGGACAGGGGGTAAATTCACCCCTCCACTTT